These T cell receptor beta chains were read from a single sample in a study of early T cells in non-severe SARS-CoV-2 infection. TCRdb re-called the 5' RACE reads through MiXCR, storing one row per CDR3 protein. This table holds roughly 45,000 distinct CDR3 sequences, over 9.5% found once. The sequencing input was whole blood. The receptors were sampled from an adult who was a healthcare worker with PCR-confirmed SARS-CoV-2 infection or an uninfected control (not recorded which). The CDR3 runs from the conserved cysteine through the conserved F or W. D genes are given only for firm matches. The size of a clone is reported for some rows only, either as once, few or many, or as a class for expanded clones.

V gene,D gene,clone size,J gene,CDR3 protein,CDR3 DNA
TRBV11-2,TRBD2,many,TRBJ2-1,CASSFLGLAGVLYNEQFF,TGTGCCAGCAGCTTCCTCGGACTAGCGGGGGTTCTCTACAATGAGCAGTTCTTC
TRBV28,.,few,TRBJ2-7,CASSPGDYEQYF,TGTGCCAGCAGCCCAGGGGACTACGAGCAGTACTTC
TRBV7-2,.,many,TRBJ2-7,CASSTRLRAYEQYF,TGTGCCAGCAGTACTCGGTTAAGGGCCTACGAGCAGTACTTC
TRBV7-9,TRBD2,many,TRBJ2-7,CASTLSSGPTGGEQYF,TGTGCCAGCACCTTGTCTAGCGGCCCGACGGGGGGCGAGCAGTACTTC
TRBV11-2,TRBD2,many,TRBJ2-1,CASSLAGGGVGNEQFF,TGTGCCAGCAGCTTAGCGGGAGGAGGGGTTGGCAATGAGCAGTTCTTC
TRBV2,TRBD1,many,TRBJ1-1,CASSLGQGGLNTEAFF,TGTGCCAGCAGTTTGGGACAGGGGGGATTGAACACTGAAGCTTTCTTT
TRBV9,.,.,TRBJ2-4,CASSVAGAGENIQYF,TGTGCCAGCAGCGTAGCGGGGGCGGGGGAAAACATTCAGTACTTC
TRBV2,.,.,TRBJ1-2,CASPNYGYTF,TGTGCCAGCCCAAACTATGGCTACACCTTC
TRBV28,.,few,TRBJ1-4,CASSSPGTGTTNEKLFF,TGTGCCAGCAGTTCCCCAGGGACTGGCACAACTAATGAAAAACTGTTTTTT
TRBV28,.,medium-sized,TRBJ2-2,CASSDMGAGTGELFF,TGTGCCAGCAGTGACATGGGGGCAGGCACCGGGGAGCTGTTTTTT
TRBV9,.,.,TRBJ1-2,CASSVEPPQVYGYTF,TGTGCCAGCAGCGTAGAGCCGCCCCAAGTCTATGGCTACACCTTC
TRBV11-3,TRBD1,few,TRBJ2-7,CASSFGTGDEQYF,TGTGCCAGCAGCTTCGGGACAGGGGACGAGCAGTACTTC
TRBV29-1,.,.,TRBJ2-5,CSVEGKARETQYF,TGCAGCGTTGAGGGAAAGGCCCGAGAGACCCAGTACTTC
TRBV7-9,TRBD1,.,TRBJ2-7,CASSFRDRGRNEQYF,TGTGCCAGCAGCTTCCGGGACAGGGGGCGGAACGAGCAGTACTTC
TRBV5-1,TRBD2,few,TRBJ2-3,CASSLAGRGNTDTQYF,TGCGCCAGCAGCTTGGCCGGGCGGGGGAACACAGATACGCAGTATTTT
TRBV19,.,.,TRBJ1-1,CASRVRENTEAFF,TGTGCGAGTAGGGTGCGGGAGAACACTGAAGCTTTCTTT
TRBV19,TRBD1,few,TRBJ2-5,CASSRTGTGFFQETQYF,TGTGCCAGTAGTCGCACCGGGACAGGGTTTTTCCAAGAGACCCAGTACTTC
TRBV7-6,TRBD1,many,TRBJ1-2,CASSPPGTVWGYTF,TGTGCCAGCAGCCCACCAGGGACAGTCTGGGGCTACACCTTC